This T cell receptor beta chain derives from a study of blood T cell repertoires in COVID-19. About the study: PBMCs, B-cell-depleted T cells, or T cells provided the cDNA or gDNA that made up the material.

CDR3 length equals 15 residues. CDR1 and CDR2 from the germline V gene are SEHNR and FQNEAQ (reference sequence). J gave up 3 bases and V 4 bases, and 7 bases lay outside the gene matches. Repertoires were generated with immunoSEQ multiplex PCR, while TCRdb's copy carries only in-frame clones and drops some. This table has about 45,000 clones, about 90% appearing once. The TCR comes from an elderly woman in a cohort sampled during active or convalescent COVID-19. The sequenced sample was peripheral blood. The chain has TRBV7-9 and TRBJ2-7, with 9 bases matching TRBD2. As DNA, the CDR3 is TGTGCCAGCAGCTCGGTGGGACTAGCAGACTACGAGCAGTACTTC. Its protein product is CASSSVGLADYEQYF. Full variable domain (outside the CDR3, taken from reference TRBV7-9 and TRBJ2-7): DTGVSQNPRHKITKRGQNVTFRCDPISEHNRLYWYRQTLGQGPEFLTYFQNEAQLEKSRLLSDRFSAERPKGSFSTLEIQRTEQGDSAMYLCASSSVGLADYEQYFGPGTRLTVT.